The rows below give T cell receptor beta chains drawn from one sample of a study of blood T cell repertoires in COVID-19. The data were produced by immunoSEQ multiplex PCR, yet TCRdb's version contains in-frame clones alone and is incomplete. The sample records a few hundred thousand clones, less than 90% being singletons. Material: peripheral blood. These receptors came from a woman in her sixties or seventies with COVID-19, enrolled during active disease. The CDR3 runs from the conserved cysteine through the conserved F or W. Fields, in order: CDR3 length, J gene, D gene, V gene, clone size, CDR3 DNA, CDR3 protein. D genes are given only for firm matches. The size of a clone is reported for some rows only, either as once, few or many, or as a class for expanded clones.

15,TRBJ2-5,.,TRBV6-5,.,TGTGCCAGCAGTAGCACACCAGGGGGGCAAGAGACCCAGTACTTC,CASSSTPGGQETQYF
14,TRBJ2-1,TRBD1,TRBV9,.,TGTGCCAGCAGCGTAGGGACAGGGAGCACTGAGCAGTTCTTC,CASSVGTGSTEQFF
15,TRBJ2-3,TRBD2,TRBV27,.,TGTGCCAGCACCATCCTAGCGGGGGGGGTAGATACGCAGTATTTT,CASTILAGGVDTQYF
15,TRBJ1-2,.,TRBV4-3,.,TGCGCCAGCAGCCAAGCCGAGACAGGCGTATATGGCTACACCTTC,CASSQAETGVYGYTF
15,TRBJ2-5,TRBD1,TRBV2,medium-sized,TGTGCCAGCAGTGAATCGACAGGGGTGGGAGAGACCCAGTACTTC,CASSESTGVGETQYF
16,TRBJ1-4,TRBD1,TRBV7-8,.,TGTGCCAGCAACAACCTCGACAGGGGGATCGGTGAAAAACTGTTTTTT,CASNNLDRGIGEKLFF
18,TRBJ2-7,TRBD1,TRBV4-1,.,TGCGCCAGCAGCCACCCGGACAGGGTCTCGTACGAGTACTACGAGCAGTACTTC,CASSHPDRVSYEYYEQYF
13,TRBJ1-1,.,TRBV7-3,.,TGTGCCAGCAGCGCGACAGTGAACACTGAAGCTTTCTTT,CASSATVNTEAFF
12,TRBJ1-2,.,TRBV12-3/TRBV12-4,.,TGTGCCAGCAGTCTCCCCGACTATGGCTACACCTTC,CASSLPDYGYTF
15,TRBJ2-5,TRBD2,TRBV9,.,TGTGCCAGCAGCGTAGTAGCGGGGGGCGATGAGACCCAGTACTTC,CASSVVAGGDETQYF
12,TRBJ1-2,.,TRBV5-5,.,TGTGCCAGCAGCTTGGGGGGCCATGGCTACACCTTC,CASSLGGHGYTF
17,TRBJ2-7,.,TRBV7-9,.,TGTGCCAGCAGCCCCCCCGGGGGGCAGGGGTGGGATTCCGAGCAGTACTTC,CASSPPGGQGWDSEQYF
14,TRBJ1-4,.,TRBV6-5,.,TGTGCCAGCAGTTCCGAGGCGGCTAATGAAAAACTGTTTTTT,CASSSEAANEKLFF
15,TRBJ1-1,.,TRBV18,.,TGTGCCAGCTCCCCCCCCGGGGGACCTAACACTGAAGCTTTCTTT,CASSPPGGPNTEAFF
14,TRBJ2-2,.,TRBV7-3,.,TGTGCCAGCAACTTCGGGGGTTACACCGGGGAGCTGTTTTTT,CASNFGGYTGELFF
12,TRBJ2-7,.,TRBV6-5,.,TGTGCCAGCGGCAGACTAGGGTCTCGGCAGTACTTC,CASGRLGSRQYF
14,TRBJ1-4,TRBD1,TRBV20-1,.,TGCAGTGCTAGTAGGACAGGGGGCTCGGAAAAACTGTTTTTT,CSASRTGGSEKLFF
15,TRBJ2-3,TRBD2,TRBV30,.,TGTGCCTTAACGACTAGCGGGGGGCAGACAGATACGCAGTATTTT,CALTTSGGQTDTQYF
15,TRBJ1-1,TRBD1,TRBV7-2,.,TGTGCCAGCAGCTTAGTTGGGGGTCAGGGGGCTGAAGCTTTCTTT,CASSLVGGQGAEAFF
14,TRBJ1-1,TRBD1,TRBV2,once,TGTGCCAGCACAAGACAGGGGGGCAGGACTGAAGCTTTCTTT,CASTRQGGRTEAFF
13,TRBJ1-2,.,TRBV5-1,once,TGCGCCAGCAGCTCCATAGGACAAGTAGGCTACACCTTC,CASSSIGQVGYTF
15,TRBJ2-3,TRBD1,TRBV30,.,TGTGCCGGATCCAACAGGGGGCTTTATTTAGATACGCAGTATTTT,CAGSNRGLYLDTQYF
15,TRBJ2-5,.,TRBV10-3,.,TGTGCCGCCGCCTCTCCAGCGGCCATCCAAGAGACCCAGTACTTC,CAAASPAAIQETQYF
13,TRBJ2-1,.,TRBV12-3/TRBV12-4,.,TGTGCCAGCAGTTTAGCGAGCCAGAACGAGGAGTTCTTC,CASSLASQNEEFF
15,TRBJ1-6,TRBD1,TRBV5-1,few,TGCGCCAGCACCCTTATGACAGGGAATAATTCACCCCTCCACTTT,CASTLMTGNNSPLHF
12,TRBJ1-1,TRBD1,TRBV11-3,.,TGTGCCAGCAACCAGGACAGGGGAGGTGCTTTCTTT,CASNQDRGGAFF
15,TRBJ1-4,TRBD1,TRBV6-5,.,TGTGCCAGCAGTTACGCGACAGGGGTGGAAGAAAAACTGTTTTTT,CASSYATGVEEKLFF
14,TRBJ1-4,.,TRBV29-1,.,TGCAGCGTTGCCGCGGGGGCCGTGAATGAAAAACTGTTTTTT,CSVAAGAVNEKLFF
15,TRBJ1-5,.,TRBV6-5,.,TGTGCCAGCAGTTACTCCTTCTCCTCCAATCAGCCCCAGCATTTT,CASSYSFSSNQPQHF
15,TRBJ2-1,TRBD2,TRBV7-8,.,TGTGCCAGCAGCGCAACTAGCGGGGGTGTCAATGAGCAGTTCTTC,CASSATSGGVNEQFF
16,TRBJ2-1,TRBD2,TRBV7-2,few,TGTGCCAGCAGCTCCGCCGGGACTACAGCCTACAATGAGCAGTTCTTC,CASSSAGTTAYNEQFF
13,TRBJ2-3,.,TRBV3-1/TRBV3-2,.,TGTGCCAGCAGCCGTTTCTCTAGCGGAGAGGGGGTTTTT,CASSRFSSGEGVF
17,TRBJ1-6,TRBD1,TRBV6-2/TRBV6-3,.,TGTGCCAGCAGTTTCGCGACAGGGGGCTATAATAATTCACCCCTCCACTTT,CASSFATGGYNNSPLHF
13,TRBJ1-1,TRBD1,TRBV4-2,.,TGTGCCAGCAGGGGACAGGGGCGAACTGAAGCTTTCTTT,CASRGQGRTEAFF
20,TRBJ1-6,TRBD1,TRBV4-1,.,TGCGCCAGCAGCCTCCTTGGGGCGCAGGGGGCTGGGAGGACAGAGTCACCCCTCCACTTT,CASSLLGAQGAGRTESPLHF
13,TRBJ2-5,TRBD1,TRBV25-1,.,TGTGCCAGCAGTGGACAGGGGACAGAGACCCAGTACTTC,CASSGQGTETQYF
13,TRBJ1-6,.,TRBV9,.,TGTGCCAGCAGCGCAAGACAGAATTCACCCCTCCACTTT,CASSARQNSPLHF
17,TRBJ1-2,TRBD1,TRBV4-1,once,TGCGCCAGCAGCCCAAAGGAGGGGGCGCGGGGGGTCTATGGCTACACCTTC,CASSPKEGARGVYGYTF
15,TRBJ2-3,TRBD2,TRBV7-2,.,TGTGCCAGCAGCTTAGGGACTAGCGGGGGGGATACGCAGTATTTT,CASSLGTSGGDTQYF
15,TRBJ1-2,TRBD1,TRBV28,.,TGTGCCAGCAGTCTGGGGGGACAGCTAAACTATGGCTACACCTTC,CASSLGGQLNYGYTF
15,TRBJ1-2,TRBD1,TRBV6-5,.,TGTGCCAGCAGTTCCACGGGACAGGGGACGGGGGGCTACACCTTC,CASSSTGQGTGGYTF